One and the same sample provided the 5 T cell receptor beta chains below, sequenced in a study of cytomegalovirus exposure and HLA in healthy donors. PCR used 60 Vbeta primers and 13 Jbeta primers. This table comes from immunoSEQ multiplex PCR, and its TCRdb copy is limited to in-frame clones, with some not included. The sample lists approximately 160,000 clones, approximately 71% seen once, with 3.5% to 5.5% in the top ten. Sequences were obtained from PBMCs. These receptors originate from a woman aged 18-29 years in good health and CMV-seropositive.

The genes are TRBV5-1 and TRBJ2-3; 11 bases match TRBD2. Looked up from germline, CDR1 is SGHRS and CDR2 is YFSETQ. Trimming cost V 4 bases and J 1 base; bases outside gene matches: 5. The CDR3 spans 16 residues. In DNA form, the CDR3 reads TGCGCCAGCAGCATAGGGACTAGCGGAGGCACAGATACGCAGTATTTT. This encodes CASSIGTSGGTDTQYF.

CDR3 protein: CASRRSGGAFEQFF. The CDR3 nucleotides read TGTGCCAGCAGGAGAAGCGGGGGGGCATTCGAGCAGTTCTTC. The J gene is TRBJ2-1, the V gene TRBV7-8; 10 nucleotides agree with TRBD2. Losses at the gene ends were 6 bases for V and 10 bases for J; bases not matched to a gene: 9. The CDR3 has 14 amino acids. CDR1 and CDR2 (germline): SGHVS, FQNEAQ.

This sequence joins TRBV6-1 and TRBJ2-2; D remains unclear. This CDR3 has 14 residues. Germline-derived CDR1 and CDR2 are MNHNS and SASEGT. V was cut by 6 bases and J by 4 bases, with 12 bases left in between. The CDR3 reads CASSDRGRTGELFF. Written as DNA, the CDR3 is TGTGCCAGCAGCGACCGTGGGCGCACCGGGGAGCTGTTTTTT.

V gene TRBV5-4 combines with J gene TRBJ2-7; D may be TRBD2 (6 bases). Trimming stripped 3 bases from V and 6 bases from J, with 19 bases between. The length of the CDR3 is 15 residues. Germline-derived CDR1 and CDR2 are SGHNT and YYREEE (reference sequence). The CDR3 DNA reads TGTGCCAGCAGCTCTGATTCCGGGAGCAATCGCGAGCAGTACTTC. Encoded protein: CASSSDSGSNREQYF.

The chain couples TRBV6-6 to TRBJ1-2, with a possible D match to TRBD1 (6 bases). From germline, CDR1 is MNHNY and CDR2 SVGAGI (reference sequence). With 6 bases removed from V and 2 bases from J, the gap between germline ends came to 19 bases. The CDR3 sequence is 16 residues long. In DNA, the CDR3 is TGTGCCAGCAGCCTACCCCCCGGACAGCGAAACTATGGCTACACCTTC. Amino acid sequence: CASSLPPGQRNYGYTF.